The sequence of this T cell receptor (beta chain) was determined in a study of CD8+CD57+ T cells in acquired aplastic anemia. Study-level information: The study obtained an average of 3.2 ug of DNA from sorted CD4+ and CD8+ cells. The average read count for CD4+ cells in healthy donors was around 11 million.

According to the study, genomic DNA was the template for TCR beta VDJ and CDR3 profiling. A single record per CDR3 protein comes from TCRdb applying MiXCR to the reads. Of about 170,000 distinct CDR3 sequences listed, 50% to 75% are singletons. Trimming cost V 5 bases and J 6 bases, with 13 bases left between them. The CDR3 runs to 14 residues. From germline, CDR1 is MNHEY and CDR2 SVGAGI. The sample consisted of sorted CD4+, CD8+, or CD8+CD57+ T cells (not recorded which) from PBMCs. This clonotype was sampled from a human donor in good health. V gene TRBV6-5 combines with J gene TRBJ2-2; TRBD2 is a possible D gene (6 bases). DNA for the CDR3: TGTGCCAGCAGTCTACGACTAGAAGCCGGGGAGCTGTTTTTT. Translation: CASSLRLEAGELFF.